The source of this T cell receptor beta chain is a study of blood T cell repertoires in COVID-19 (TCRdb year 2020). A note on the overall study: The collaborator samples originated in the United States, Italy and Spain and spanned the acute and convalescent phases of COVID-19. The samples were drawn from the first 160 participants of the ongoing ImmuneRACE study and from 950 to 1,500 subjects provided by 6 global collaborators. A freely available public database, intended as a resource for researchers studying the immune response to SARS-CoV-2, is where the repertoires were released. Deeply sampled blood TCRbeta repertoires from subjects exposed to, actively infected with, or recovered from COVID-19 were included in the dataset. The prospective study material was composed of cDNA or gDNA derived from T cells, B-cell-depleted T cells, or PBMCs. Where available, HLA class I and class II types were obtained from metadata supplied by the sample provider rather than from assay-based typing. Nearly every sample came with metadata listing a de-identified subject ID, COVID-19 status, age in years and sex.

The research as a whole found: The amount of clinical and demographic metadata varied by source and participant and was provided uncurated.

Collaborating institutions collected whole blood in K2EDTA tubes following their own protocols. For TCRbeta analysis, collaborators shipped samples in one of three forms: frozen whole blood, isolated PBMCs, or DNA extracted from either of those sample types. The germline V gene (reference sequence) sets CDR1 to MNHEY and CDR2 to SMNVEV. The CDR3 runs 13 residues from the cysteine to the phenylalanine. CDR3 DNA is the only sequence kept; it has 39 bases, read in frame from the first base. Cut back by 7 bases and 5 bases, the V and J ends lie 12 bases apart. TCRbeta CDR3 regions were amplified from genomic DNA by means of the immunoSEQ Assay, a bias-controlled multiplex PCR. The authors' pipeline ran thus. Nucleated cell counts per sample were estimated from amplification of reference gene primers within the assay. Sequence reads were collapsed and filtered to measure the absolute abundance of every unique TCRbeta CDR3 rearrangement. For each sample, productive Simpson clonality was calculated as the square root of Simpson's diversity index across productive rearrangements. TCRdb took over this immuneACCESS table, retaining in-frame rearrangements with V and J assigned. Such tables are incomplete; in checked studies, under half of the missing clones stem from an unresolved V gene, and the remainder is unexplained. Clone size and V and J calls were adopted from that table, with D and trimming inferred from the DNA. The sample yields roughly 59,000 clones; roughly 81% were counted once. The ten largest account for approximately 14% of the sample.

Concerning this clone itself: Its antigen is currently not known. Base qualities are not recorded, but no much larger clone differs from it by a single base.

The clonotype originates from a man at least 80 years old with acute or convalescent COVID-19. Here the chain combines TRBV27 and TRBJ2-1, with the identity of the D gene unclear. The sample consisted of peripheral blood. The DNA is as follows: TGTGCCAGCACGAGCTCTTTTGACAATGAGCAGTTCTTC. The encoded protein is CASTSSFDNEQFF.